Listed below are T cell receptor beta chains from one sample, sequenced in a study of low-dose radiotherapy and immunotherapy resistance in tumors. TCRdb redid the calling of the reads with MiXCR, one entry per CDR3 protein. The sample includes fewer than 90,000 distinct CDR3 sequences, 31% of them seen just once. The sequences come from PBMCs, collected before treatment. The receptors were sampled from a female donor with ovarian cancer. Both conserved end residues are part of each CDR3. D genes are given only for firm matches. The size entry is marked missing in some rows and otherwise reads once, few, many or a size class.

TRBJ2-2	TRBV20-1	TRBD1	many	TGCAGTGCTAGATACAGGGGTGGCACCGGGGAGCTGTTTTTT	CSARYRGGTGELFF
TRBJ2-2	TRBV6-4	NA	NA	TGTGCCAGCAGTGATGTAATAGGACAAAACACCGGGGAGCTGTTTTTT	CASSDVIGQNTGELFF
TRBJ2-1	TRBV29-1	NA	NA	TGCAGCGTCTCCTTATGGTCCGCCTCCTACGAGCAGTTCTTC	CSVSLWSASYEQFF
TRBJ2-7	TRBV6-2/TRBV6-3	NA	few	TGTGCCAGCAGCCCAGGGGCTAGATACGAGCAGTACTTC	CASSPGARYEQYF
TRBJ2-3	TRBV12-5	NA	many	TGTGCTAGTGGTTTGACCAAAGGAGATACGCAGTATTTT	CASGLTKGDTQYF
TRBJ2-2	TRBV6-2/TRBV6-3	NA	NA	TGTGCCAGCAGTCGGACAGATCTATGGGCCGGGGAGCTGTTTTTT	CASSRTDLWAGELFF
TRBJ1-2	TRBV20-1	TRBD1	many	TGCAGTGCTAGAGCTCCGACAGGGCTCGGCTACACCTTC	CSARAPTGLGYTF
TRBJ1-2	TRBV19	NA	many	TGTGCCAGTAGTATCCCGCCTCATTATGGCTACACCTTC	CASSIPPHYGYTF
TRBJ2-7	TRBV12-3/TRBV12-4	TRBD1	many	TGTGCCAGCAGTTTTGGGCAGGGGGTCGAGCAGTACTTC	CASSFGQGVEQYF
TRBJ2-5	TRBV7-5	NA	NA	NA	CISVPEAPRRYQETQYF
TRBJ1-2	TRBV28	NA	many	TGTGCCAGCCGACTGGGGGGGAGCTATGGCTACACCTTC	CASRLGGSYGYTF
TRBJ1-1	TRBV18	NA	NA	TGTGCCAGCTCACCAAAAGGGGGGGCGGACACTGAAGCTTTCTTT	CASSPKGGADTEAFF
TRBJ2-1	TRBV30	NA	many	TGTGCCTGGAGTCCCCGCGAAGGTCTTGTGGATGAGCAGTTCTTC	CAWSPREGLVDEQFF
TRBJ2-1	TRBV5-1	NA	NA	TGCGCCAGCAGCCCGCCGGCGGAAGAGCAGTTCTTC	CASSPPAEEQFF
TRBJ2-1	TRBV27	TRBD1	many	TGTGCCAGCGGGTACAGGGGGAACAATGAGCAGTTCTTC	CASGYRGNNEQFF
TRBJ2-7	TRBV27	NA	few	TGTGCCAGCAGAATAAACCAAGCCGGGACGCAAGAGCAGTACTTC	CASRINQAGTQEQYF
TRBJ2-3	TRBV20-1	NA	many	TGCAGTGCGACTGACACGGCAATTATCACAGATACGCAGTATTTT	CSATDTAIITDTQYF
TRBJ1-4	TRBV6-2/TRBV6-3	NA	many	TGTGCCAGCAGTGCGACAGAGGATGAAAAACTGTTTTTT	CASSATEDEKLFF
TRBJ1-2	TRBV7-9	NA	many	TGTGCCAGCAGCTTAGTCGGAGGCGGCGGCTACACCTTC	CASSLVGGGGYTF
TRBJ2-1	TRBV20-1	TRBD2	NA	TGCAGTGCTAAAAAGACTAGCGACTACAATGAGCAGTTCTTC	CSAKKTSDYNEQFF
TRBJ2-3	TRBV7-2	TRBD1	NA	TGTGCCAGCAGTCCGGGACAGGGCACAGATACGCAGTATTTT	CASSPGQGTDTQYF
TRBJ2-1	TRBV29-1	TRBD1	many	TGCAGCGTTGAAAGGTTCCGTGGCGGACAGGAGTACAATGAGCAGTTCTTC	CSVERFRGGQEYNEQFF
TRBJ2-3	TRBV20-1	TRBD2	many	TGCAGTGCTAGCCTTCGGTTGGCGGGAGTTGGAGATACGCAGTATTTT	CSASLRLAGVGDTQYF
TRBJ1-1	TRBV28	TRBD1	many	TGTGCCAGCAGTTGGGACAGGGTGAACACTGAAGCTTTCTTT	CASSWDRVNTEAFF
TRBJ1-2	TRBV20-1	NA	many	TGCAGCGAGGTCCTAGGGGTTACTAACTATGGCTACACCTTC	CSEVLGVTNYGYTF
TRBJ1-6	TRBV15	NA	NA	TGTGCCACCAGCAGAGTTCCGGGCCCAGCGGGTTCACCCCTCCACTTT	CATSRVPGPAGSPLHF
TRBJ1-5	TRBV6-2/TRBV6-3	NA	NA	TGTGCCAGCAGTTACGTTCGCTCGGCAGGGCATCAGCCCCAGCATTTT	CASSYVRSAGHQPQHF
TRBJ1-2	TRBV5-1	NA	NA	TGCGCCAGCAGCTTGGGGGGCGCCCACTATGGCTACACCTTC	CASSLGGAHYGYTF
TRBJ1-1	TRBV5-1	NA	many	TGCGCCAGCAGACAATACACTGAAGCTTTCTTT	CASRQYTEAFF
TRBJ1-3	TRBV7-2	TRBD1	many	TGTGCCAGCAGCTTACCCGCGGGAGGGGGCCTCGGAAACACCATATATTTT	CASSLPAGGGLGNTIYF
TRBJ2-7	TRBV20-1	NA	once	TGCAGTGCTAGAGGGGGGAGGGGGGTGGGCTACGAGCAGTACTTC	CSARGGRGVGYEQYF
TRBJ2-3	TRBV7-2	NA	many	TGTGCCAGCAGCTTAGCGATAGGGGGTGGCGGTACGCAGTATTTT	CASSLAIGGGGTQYF
TRBJ1-5	TRBV3-1	NA	many	TGTGCCAGCAGCCAAAGCCAGGGCGGTCAGCCCCAGCATTTT	CASSQSQGGQPQHF
TRBJ2-1	TRBV7-2	NA	many	TGTGCCAGCAGCTTAGTTTTCTACAATGAGCAGTTCTTC	CASSLVFYNEQFF
TRBJ2-7	TRBV19	NA	many	TGTGCCAGTAGTGCACAGGGTATTGGCGAGCAGTACTTC	CASSAQGIGEQYF
TRBJ1-5	TRBV20-1	TRBD1	many	TGCAGTGCTGAACCGGGACAGGGGGATCAGCCCCAGCATTTT	CSAEPGQGDQPQHF
TRBJ1-1	TRBV7-9	TRBD1	few	TGTGCCAAACGCCAGGGGGCCGACACTGAAGCTTTCTTT	CAKRQGADTEAFF
TRBJ2-5	TRBV20-1	NA	many	TGCAGTGCTTCCGTAGCGCCCCAAGAGACCCAGTACTTC	CSASVAPQETQYF
TRBJ2-1	TRBV6-2/TRBV6-3	TRBD2	NA	TGTGCCAGCAGTTACTCTGGCGGGAGGAGGGGGCAGTTCTTC	CASSYSGGRRGQFF
TRBJ2-7	TRBV28	TRBD1	few	TGTGCCAGCCAACCGTCCGGGACAGTCTACGAGCAGTACTTC	CASQPSGTVYEQYF
TRBJ1-6	TRBV4-3	NA	many	TGCGCCAGCAGCCACGTAGGGGGACAACAGGCTAATTCACCCCTCCACTTT	CASSHVGGQQANSPLHF
TRBJ2-5	TRBV12-3/TRBV12-4	NA	NA	TGTGCCAGCAGTAACAGGGTGCGGGGGCAAGAGACCCAGTACTTC	CASSNRVRGQETQYF
TRBJ1-6	TRBV6-1	TRBD1	many	TGTGCCAGCAGTGTATGGGACAGCCATAATTCACCCCTCCACTTT	CASSVWDSHNSPLHF
TRBJ1-2	TRBV28	NA	NA	TGTGCCAGCAGTTACGGGACCCCCGCCCTAGGCTATGGCTACACCTTC	CASSYGTPALGYGYTF
TRBJ2-3	TRBV7-2	NA	many	TGTGCCAGCAGCCCGGGGCCAGAACCTATCACAGATACGCAGTATTTT	CASSPGPEPITDTQYF
TRBJ2-7	TRBV28	TRBD1	many	TGTGCCAGCAGTTTTGCTGGGACAGCGTCGGACGAGCAGTACTTC	CASSFAGTASDEQYF